Reported below is one TCR beta chain. What it binds is not known. The CDR3 is made up of 14 amino acids. The germline V and J ends were trimmed by 8 bases and 2 bases, with 16 bases remaining between them. CDR1 and CDR2 (germline): MNHNS, SASEGT. The data were taken from a study of graft-versus-host responses after intestinal transplantation. About the research overall: After anti-thymocyte globulin induction, recipients took tacrolimus and steroids for about 3 years.

Whole-study results and caveats: Early post-transplant HvG declines showed an association with peak circulating GvH clone levels.

Clones were sequenced by immunoSEQ multiplex PCR, and TCRdb holds only the in-frame ones, with some missing. Among 95,000 to 100,000 clones, roughly 82% were seen once, and the ten largest hold approximately 1.4%. The source was PBMCs, collected 255 days after intestinal transplant. The rearrangement links TRBV6-1 to TRBJ2-7; a possible D gene is TRBD1 (6 bases). This receptor was taken from a human patient who received an intestinal transplant, so some T cells may come from the graft donor. The CDR3 is CASGVGTPTYEQYF. CDR3 DNA: TGTGCCAGCGGAGTAGGGACACCTACCTACGAGCAGTACTTC.